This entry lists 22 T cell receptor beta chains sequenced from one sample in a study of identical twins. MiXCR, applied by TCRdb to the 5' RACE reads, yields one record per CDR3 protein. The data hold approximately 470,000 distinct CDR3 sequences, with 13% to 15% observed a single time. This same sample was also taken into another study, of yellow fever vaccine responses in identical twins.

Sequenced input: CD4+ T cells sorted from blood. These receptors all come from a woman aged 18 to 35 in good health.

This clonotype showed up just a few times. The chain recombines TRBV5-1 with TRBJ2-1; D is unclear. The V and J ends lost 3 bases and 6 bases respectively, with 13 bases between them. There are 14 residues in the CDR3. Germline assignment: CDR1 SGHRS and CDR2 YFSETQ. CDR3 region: CASSSDSYTNEQFF. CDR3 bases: TGCGCCAGCAGCTCCGACTCTTACACCAATGAGCAGTTCTTC.

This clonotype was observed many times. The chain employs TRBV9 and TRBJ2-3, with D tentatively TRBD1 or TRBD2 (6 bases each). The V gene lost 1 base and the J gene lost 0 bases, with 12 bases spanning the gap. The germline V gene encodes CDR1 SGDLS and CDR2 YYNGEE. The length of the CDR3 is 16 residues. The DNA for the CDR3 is TGTGCCAGCAGCGTATGGGGGGCCTCTAGCACAGATACGCAGTATTTT. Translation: CASSVWGASSTDTQYF.

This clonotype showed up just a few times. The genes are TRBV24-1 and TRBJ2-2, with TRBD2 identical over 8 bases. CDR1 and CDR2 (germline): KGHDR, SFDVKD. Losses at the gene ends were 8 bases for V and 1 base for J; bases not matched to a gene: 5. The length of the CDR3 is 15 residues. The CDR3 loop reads CATTPGGKNTGELFF. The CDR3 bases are TGTGCCACCACCCCGGGAGGGAAGAACACCGGGGAGCTGTTTTTT.

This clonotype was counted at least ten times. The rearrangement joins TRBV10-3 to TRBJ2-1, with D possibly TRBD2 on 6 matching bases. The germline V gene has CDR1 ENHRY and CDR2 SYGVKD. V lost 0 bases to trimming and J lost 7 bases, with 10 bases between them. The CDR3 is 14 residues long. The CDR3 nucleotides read TGTGCCATCAGTGAGTCTACTAGCCGGAATGAGCAGTTCTTC. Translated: CAISESTSRNEQFF.

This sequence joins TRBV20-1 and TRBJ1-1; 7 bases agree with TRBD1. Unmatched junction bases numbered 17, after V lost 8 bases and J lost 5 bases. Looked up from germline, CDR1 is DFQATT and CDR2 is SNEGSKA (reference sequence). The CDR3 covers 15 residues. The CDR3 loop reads CSPNKQGRMRTEAFF. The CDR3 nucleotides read TGCAGTCCAAACAAACAGGGGAGGATGCGAACTGAAGCTTTCTTT.

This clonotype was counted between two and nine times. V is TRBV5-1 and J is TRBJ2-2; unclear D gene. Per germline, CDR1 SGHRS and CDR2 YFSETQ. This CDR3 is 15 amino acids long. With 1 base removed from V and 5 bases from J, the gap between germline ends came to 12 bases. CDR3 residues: CASSLSPLKTGELFF. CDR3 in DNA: TGCGCCAGCAGCTTGTCCCCTCTCAAAACCGGGGAGCTGTTTTTT.

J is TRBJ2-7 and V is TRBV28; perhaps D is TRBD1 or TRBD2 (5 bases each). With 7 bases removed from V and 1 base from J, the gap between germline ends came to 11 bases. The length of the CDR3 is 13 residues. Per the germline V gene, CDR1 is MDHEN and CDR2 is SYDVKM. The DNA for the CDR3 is TGTGCCAGCACCGGGGCCGGATCCTACGAGCAGTACTTC. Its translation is CASTGAGSYEQYF.

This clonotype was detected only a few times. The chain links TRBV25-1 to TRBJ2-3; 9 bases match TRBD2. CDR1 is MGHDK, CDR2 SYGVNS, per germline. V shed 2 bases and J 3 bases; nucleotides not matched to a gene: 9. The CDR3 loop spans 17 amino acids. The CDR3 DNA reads TGTGCCAGCAGTGAAGCTCGCGGTAGCGGGAGTACAGATACGCAGTATTTT. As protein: CASSEARGSGSTDTQYF.

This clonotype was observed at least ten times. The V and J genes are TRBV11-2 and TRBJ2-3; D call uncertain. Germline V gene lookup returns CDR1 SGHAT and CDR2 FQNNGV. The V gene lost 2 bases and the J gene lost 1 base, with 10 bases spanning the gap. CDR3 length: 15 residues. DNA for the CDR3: TGTGCCAGCAGCTTAACAGATGGGGGCACAGATACGCAGTATTTT. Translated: CASSLTDGGTDTQYF.

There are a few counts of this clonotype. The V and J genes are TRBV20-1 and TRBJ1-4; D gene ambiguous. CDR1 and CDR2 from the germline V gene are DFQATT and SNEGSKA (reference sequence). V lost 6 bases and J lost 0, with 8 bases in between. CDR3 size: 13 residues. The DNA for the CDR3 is TGCAGTGCAGTCGCCTCAACTAATGAAAAACTGTTTTTT. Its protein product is CSAVASTNEKLFF.

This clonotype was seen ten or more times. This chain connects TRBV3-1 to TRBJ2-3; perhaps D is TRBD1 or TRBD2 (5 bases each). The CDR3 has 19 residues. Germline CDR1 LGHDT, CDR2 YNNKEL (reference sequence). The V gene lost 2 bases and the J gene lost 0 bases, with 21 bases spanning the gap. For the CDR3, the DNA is TGTGCCAGCAGCCAACAATATTCGGGACGCCCATCTAGCACAGATACGCAGTATTTT. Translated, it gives CASSQQYSGRPSSTDTQYF.

DNA of the CDR3: TGCAGTGCTAGAGATGAGGCTAGCGGGGGGGTATATAATGAGCAGTTCTTC. Its protein is CSARDEASGGVYNEQFF. The chain couples TRBV20-1 to TRBJ2-1; TRBD2 agrees at 12 bases. Germline trimming cut 0 bases from V and 7 bases from J; bases unmatched to any gene: 10. Germline V gene data show CDR1 as DFQATT and CDR2 as SNEGSKA (reference sequence). CDR3 length equals 17 residues.

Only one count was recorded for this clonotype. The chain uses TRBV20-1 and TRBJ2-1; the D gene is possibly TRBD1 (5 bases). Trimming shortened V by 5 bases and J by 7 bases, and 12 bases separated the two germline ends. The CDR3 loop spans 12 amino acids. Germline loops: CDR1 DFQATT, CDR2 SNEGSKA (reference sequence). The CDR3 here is CSAPQGNNEQFF. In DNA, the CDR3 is TGCAGTGCTCCCCAGGGTAATAATGAGCAGTTCTTC.

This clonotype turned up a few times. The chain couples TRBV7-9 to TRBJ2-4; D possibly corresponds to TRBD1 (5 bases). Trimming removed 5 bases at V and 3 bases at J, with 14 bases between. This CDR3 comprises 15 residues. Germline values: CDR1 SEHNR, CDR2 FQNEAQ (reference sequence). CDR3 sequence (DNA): TGTGCCAGCAGCCCCCCGCGGACAAGCAAAAACATTCAGTACTTC. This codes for CASSPPRTSKNIQYF. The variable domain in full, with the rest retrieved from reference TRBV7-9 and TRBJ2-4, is DTGVSQNPRHKITKRGQNVTFRCDPISEHNRLYWYRQTLGQGPEFLTYFQNEAQLEKSRLLSDRFSAERPKGSFSTLEIQRTEQGDSAMYLCASSPPRTSKNIQYFGAGTRLSVL.

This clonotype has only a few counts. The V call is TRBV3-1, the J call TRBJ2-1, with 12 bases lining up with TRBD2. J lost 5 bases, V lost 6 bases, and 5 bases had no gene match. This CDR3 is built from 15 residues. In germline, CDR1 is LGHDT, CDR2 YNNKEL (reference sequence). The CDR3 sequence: CASRSTSGGNNEQFF. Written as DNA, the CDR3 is TGTGCCAGCAGATCGACTAGCGGGGGCAACAATGAGCAGTTCTTC.

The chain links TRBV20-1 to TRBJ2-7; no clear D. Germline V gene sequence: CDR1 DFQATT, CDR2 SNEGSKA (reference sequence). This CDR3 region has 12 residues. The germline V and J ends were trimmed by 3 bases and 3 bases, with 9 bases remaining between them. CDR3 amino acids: CSARRQFYEQYF. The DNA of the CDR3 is TGCAGTGCTAGGAGGCAATTCTACGAGCAGTACTTC.

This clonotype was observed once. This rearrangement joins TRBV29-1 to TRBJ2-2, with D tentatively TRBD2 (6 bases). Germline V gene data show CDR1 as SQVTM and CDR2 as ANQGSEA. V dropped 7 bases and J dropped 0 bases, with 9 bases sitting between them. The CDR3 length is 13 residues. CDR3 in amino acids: CSGGITNTGELFF. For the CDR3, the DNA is TGCAGCGGCGGGATTACGAACACCGGGGAGCTGTTTTTT.

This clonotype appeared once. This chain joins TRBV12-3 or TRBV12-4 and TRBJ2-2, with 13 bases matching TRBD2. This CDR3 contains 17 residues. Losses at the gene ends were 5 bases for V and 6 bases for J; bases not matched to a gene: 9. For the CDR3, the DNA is TGTGCCAGCAGTCGGACTAGCGGGAGCCCCGTCGCCGGGGAGCTGTTTTTT. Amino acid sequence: CASSRTSGSPVAGELFF.

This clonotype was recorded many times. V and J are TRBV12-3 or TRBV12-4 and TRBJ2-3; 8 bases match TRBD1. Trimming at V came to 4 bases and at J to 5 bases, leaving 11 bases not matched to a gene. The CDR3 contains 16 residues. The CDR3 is CASSSPRQGRVDTQYF. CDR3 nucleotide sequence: TGTGCCAGCAGTTCTCCACGACAGGGGCGGGTAGATACGCAGTATTTT.

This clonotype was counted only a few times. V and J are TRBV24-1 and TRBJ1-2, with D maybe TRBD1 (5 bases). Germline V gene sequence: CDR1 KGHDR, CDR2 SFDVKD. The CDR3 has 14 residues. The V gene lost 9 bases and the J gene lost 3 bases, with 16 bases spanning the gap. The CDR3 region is CATGGSGNDYGYTF. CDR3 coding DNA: TGTGCCACCGGCGGTTCAGGGAACGACTATGGCTACACCTTC.

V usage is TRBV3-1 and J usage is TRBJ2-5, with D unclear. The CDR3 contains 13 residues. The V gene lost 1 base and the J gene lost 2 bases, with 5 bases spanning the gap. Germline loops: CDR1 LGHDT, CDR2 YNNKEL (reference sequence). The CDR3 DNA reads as TGTGCCAGCAGCCAAGGCTATCAAGAGACCCAGTACTTC. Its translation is CASSQGYQETQYF.

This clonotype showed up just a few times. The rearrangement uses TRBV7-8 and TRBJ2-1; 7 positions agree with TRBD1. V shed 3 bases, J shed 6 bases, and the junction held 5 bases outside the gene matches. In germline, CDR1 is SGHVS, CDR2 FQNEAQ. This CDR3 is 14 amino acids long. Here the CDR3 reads CASSLNNRGNEQFF. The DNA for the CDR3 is TGTGCCAGCAGCTTGAACAACAGGGGCAATGAGCAGTTCTTC.